This record concerns one TCR beta chain sequence. Antigen unknown. A much larger clone sits a single nucleotide away, making a read error possible. This record comes from a study of T cells in Graves' hyperthyroidism and ophthalmopathy. On the study more broadly: At initial diagnosis, before any treatment had begun, peripheral blood was obtained. Whole-study findings and limits: Expanded thyroid clonotypes (above 0.001) were mostly also found in blood.

From germline, CDR1 is SGHTA and CDR2 FQGTGA. The CDR3 loop spans 16 amino acids. The ends were cut back, 0 bases at V and 9 bases at J, with 15 bases in the middle. Thyroid ultrasound, orbital computed tomography, clinical symptoms, and serum thyroxine and TRAb underpinned diagnoses. Amplification yielded TCR beta CDR3 regions, with RNA transcripts as the source. TCR CDR3 regions were first amplified by RT-PCR with HTBI primers. A single record per CDR3 protein comes from TCRdb applying MiXCR to the multiplex PCR reads. The table includes about 840,000 distinct CDR3 sequences, about two fifths detected once.

The rearrangement uses TRBV7-3 and TRBJ1-6; no reliable D call. The specimen was blood. The clonotype comes from a young man with Graves' hyperthyroidism. The CDR3 coding sequence is TGTGCCAGCAGCTTAACCCCCGACCGGGATGGTTCACCCCTCCACTTT. Translating gives CASSLTPDRDGSPLHF.